This T cell receptor beta chain was documented in a study of blood T cells in healthy people across ages. The second PCR ran roughly 6 to 11 cycles with a sample-barcoded 5' primer and J-beta primers. TCRdb independently ran MiXCR on the 5' RACE reads; one entry per CDR3 protein. The profile shows about 730,000 distinct CDR3 sequences, 43% of them singletons. Note on this clonotype: Antigen specificity is unknown.

Overall study findings and caveats: Strong correlation was found linking TCR beta diversity to naive T cell percentage. While age rose, TCR beta diversity per million T cells dropped in a roughly linear way.

The germline CDR1 and CDR2 sequences are SQVTM and ANQGSEA. The CDR3 loop spans 13 amino acids. The V and J genes are TRBV29-1 and TRBJ2-1; possible D gene TRBD1, 6 bases. The better agreement between TRBJ2-7 and the DNA end casts doubt on the J call. Sequenced material: blood. The TCR was taken from a woman aged 60-75 years in good health. CDR3 DNA sequence: TGCAGCGTTAGGGGGTTCTCCTACAATGAGCAGTACTTC. This gives the protein CSVRGFSYNEQYF.